This TCR beta chain emerged from a study of OX40 agonist ivuxolimab in advanced cancers. General study points: Antigen targets of the expanded peripheral T cells went undetermined. Clonal expansion by week 6 occurred in CD4+ and CD8+ blood T cells (at 0.1 to 3.0 mg/kg).

The assay was immunoSEQ multiplex PCR, and TCRdb's table has in-frame clones only and misses some. The sample lists tens of thousands of clones; roughly 85% were seen once. With respect to this clone: What it recognizes is unknown.

Germline V gene sequence: CDR1 SQVTM, CDR2 ANQGSEA. Unmatched junction bases numbered 6, after V lost 7 bases and J lost 5 bases. The length of the CDR3 is 12 residues. This receptor was taken from an adult with an advanced solid tumor such as melanoma, head and neck, liver or kidney cancer. The V gene is TRBV29-1, the J gene TRBJ2-5; 8 bases map to TRBD1. The source was CD4+ or CD8+ T cells sorted from blood, collected in a trial of the OX40 agonist ivuxolimab. The CDR3 bases are TGCAGCGGAATGGGACAGGAGGAGACCCAGTACTTC. Translated: CSGMGQEETQYF.